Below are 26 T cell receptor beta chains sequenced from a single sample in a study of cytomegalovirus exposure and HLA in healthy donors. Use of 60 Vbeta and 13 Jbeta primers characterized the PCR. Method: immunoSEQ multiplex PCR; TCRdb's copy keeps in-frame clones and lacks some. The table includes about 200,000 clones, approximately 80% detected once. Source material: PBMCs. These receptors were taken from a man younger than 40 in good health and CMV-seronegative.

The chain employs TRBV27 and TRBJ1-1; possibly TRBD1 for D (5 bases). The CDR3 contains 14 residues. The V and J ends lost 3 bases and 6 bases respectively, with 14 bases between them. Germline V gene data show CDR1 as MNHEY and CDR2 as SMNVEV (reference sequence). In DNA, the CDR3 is TGTGCCAGCAGTTTCGCGGGGCGGAGGGCTGAAGCTTTCTTT. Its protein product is CASSFAGRRAEAFF.

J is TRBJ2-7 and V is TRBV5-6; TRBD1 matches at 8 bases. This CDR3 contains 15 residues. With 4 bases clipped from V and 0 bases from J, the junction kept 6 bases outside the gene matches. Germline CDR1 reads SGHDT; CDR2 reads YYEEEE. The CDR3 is CASSVTGVGSYEQYF. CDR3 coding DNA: TGTGCCAGCAGCGTGACAGGGGTGGGCTCCTACGAGCAGTACTTC.

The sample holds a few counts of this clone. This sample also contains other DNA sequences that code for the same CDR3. The CDR3 protein is CASSQVRGYEQYF. The CDR3 DNA sequence: TGTGCCAGCAGCCAAGTAAGAGGGTACGAGCAGTACTTC. V is TRBV14 and J is TRBJ2-7; perhaps TRBD2 as D (5 bases). In germline, CDR1 is SGHDN, CDR2 FVKESK. CDR3 size: 13 residues. The ends were cut back, 1 base at V and 4 bases at J, with 8 bases in the middle.

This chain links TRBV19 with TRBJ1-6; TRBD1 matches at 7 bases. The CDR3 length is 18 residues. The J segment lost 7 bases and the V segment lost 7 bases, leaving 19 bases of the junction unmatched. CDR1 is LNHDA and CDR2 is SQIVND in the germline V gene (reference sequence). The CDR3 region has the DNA TGTGCCAGTACTTCTCCCCCCAATACGACAGGGTTAAATTCACCCCTCCACTTT. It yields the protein CASTSPPNTTGLNSPLHF.

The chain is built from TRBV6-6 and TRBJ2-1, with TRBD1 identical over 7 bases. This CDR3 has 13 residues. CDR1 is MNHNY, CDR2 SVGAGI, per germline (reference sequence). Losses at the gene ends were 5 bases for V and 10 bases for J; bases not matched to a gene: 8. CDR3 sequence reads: CASSGNRGEEQFF. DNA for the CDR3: TGTGCCAGCAGTGGAAACAGGGGCGAGGAGCAGTTCTTC.

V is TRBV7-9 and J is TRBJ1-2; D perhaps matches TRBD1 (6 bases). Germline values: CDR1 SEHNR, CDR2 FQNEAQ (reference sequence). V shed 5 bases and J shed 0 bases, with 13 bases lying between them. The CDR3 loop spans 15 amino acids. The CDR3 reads CASSRGQSANYGYTF. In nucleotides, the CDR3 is TGTGCCAGCAGCCGCGGACAGTCGGCTAACTATGGCTACACCTTC.

The CDR3 is CASSLRTGLNTEAFF. Here the CDR3 DNA reads TGTGCCAGCAGTTTAAGGACAGGGTTGAACACTGAAGCTTTCTTT. V is TRBV7-9 and J is TRBJ1-1; 8 bases map to TRBD1. This CDR3 contains 15 residues. V lost 6 bases and J lost 0; bases outside the gene matches: 6. Germline-derived CDR1 and CDR2 are SEHNR and FQNEAQ (reference sequence).

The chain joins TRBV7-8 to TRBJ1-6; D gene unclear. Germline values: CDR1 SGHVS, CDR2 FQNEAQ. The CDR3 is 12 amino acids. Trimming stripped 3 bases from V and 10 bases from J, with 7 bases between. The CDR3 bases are TGTGCCAGCAGCTTGCGAGGCTCACCCCTCCACTTT. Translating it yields CASSLRGSPLHF.

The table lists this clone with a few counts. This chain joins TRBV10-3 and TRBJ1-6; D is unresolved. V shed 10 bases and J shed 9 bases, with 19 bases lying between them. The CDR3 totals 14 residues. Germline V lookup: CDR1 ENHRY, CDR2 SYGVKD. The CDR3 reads CASRMGPRGSPLHF. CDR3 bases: TGTGCCAGCAGGATGGGCCCTCGGGGTTCACCCCTCCACTTT.

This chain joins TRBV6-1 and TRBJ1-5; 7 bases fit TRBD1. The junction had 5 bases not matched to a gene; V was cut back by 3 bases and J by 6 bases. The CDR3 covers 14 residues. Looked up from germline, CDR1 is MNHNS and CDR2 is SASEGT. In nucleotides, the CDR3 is TGTGCCAGCAGTGAGTCAGGGGGTCCTCAGCCCCAGCATTTT. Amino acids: CASSESGGPQPQHF.

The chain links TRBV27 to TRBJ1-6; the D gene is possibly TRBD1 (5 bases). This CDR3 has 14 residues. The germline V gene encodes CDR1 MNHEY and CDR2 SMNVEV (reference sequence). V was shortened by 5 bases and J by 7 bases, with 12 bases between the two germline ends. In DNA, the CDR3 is TGTGCCAGCAGTCCCGCAGGGATGAATTCACCCCTCCACTTT. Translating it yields CASSPAGMNSPLHF.

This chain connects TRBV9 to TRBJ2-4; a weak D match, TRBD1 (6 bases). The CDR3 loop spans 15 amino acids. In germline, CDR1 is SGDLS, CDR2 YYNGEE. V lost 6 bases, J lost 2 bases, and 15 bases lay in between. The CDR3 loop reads CASTLLRDTKNIQYF. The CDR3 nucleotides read TGTGCCAGCACCCTCCTTAGGGACACCAAAAACATTCAGTACTTC. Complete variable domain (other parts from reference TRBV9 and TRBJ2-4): DSGVTQTPKHLITATGQRVTLRCSPRSGDLSVYWYQQSLDQGLQFLIQYYNGEERAKGNILERFSAQQFPDLHSELNLSSLELGDSALYFCASTLLRDTKNIQYFGAGTRLSVL.

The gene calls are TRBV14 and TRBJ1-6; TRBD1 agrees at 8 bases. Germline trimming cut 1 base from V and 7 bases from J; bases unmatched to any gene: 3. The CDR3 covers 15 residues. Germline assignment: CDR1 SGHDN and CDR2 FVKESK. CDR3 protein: CASSQAQGANSPLHF. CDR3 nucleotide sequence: TGTGCCAGCAGCCAAGCGCAGGGGGCCAATTCACCCCTCCACTTT.

CDR3 nucleotide sequence: TGTGCCAGCTCACCACCTAAGACAGGGGGTATGAATGAAAAACTGTTTTTT. Translating it yields CASSPPKTGGMNEKLFF. V and J are TRBV18 and TRBJ1-4; 9 bases align to TRBD1. V lost 0 bases to trimming and J lost 5 bases; unmatched junction nucleotides: 7. The CDR3 consists of 17 residues. Germline loops: CDR1 KGHSH, CDR2 LQKENI.

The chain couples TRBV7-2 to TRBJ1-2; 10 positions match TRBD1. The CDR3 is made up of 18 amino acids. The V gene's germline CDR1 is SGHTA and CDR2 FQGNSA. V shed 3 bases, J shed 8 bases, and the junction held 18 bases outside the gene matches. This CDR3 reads CASSFPSSGTGVPWGYTF. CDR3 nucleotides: TGTGCCAGCAGCTTCCCCAGCTCCGGGACAGGGGTTCCCTGGGGCTACACCTTC.

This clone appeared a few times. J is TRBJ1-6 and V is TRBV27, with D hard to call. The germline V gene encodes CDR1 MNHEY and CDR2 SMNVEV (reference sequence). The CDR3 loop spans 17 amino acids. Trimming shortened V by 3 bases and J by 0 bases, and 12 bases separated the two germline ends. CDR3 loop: CASSFRVRSSYNSPLHF. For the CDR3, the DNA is TGTGCCAGCAGTTTCCGTGTCAGAAGCTCCTATAATTCACCCCTCCACTTT.

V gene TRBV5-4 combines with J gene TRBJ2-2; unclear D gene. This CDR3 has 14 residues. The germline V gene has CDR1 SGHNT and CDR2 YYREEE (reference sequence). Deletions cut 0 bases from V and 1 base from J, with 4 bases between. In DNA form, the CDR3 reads TGTGCCAGCAGCTTGGGACAGAACACCGGGGAGCTGTTTTTT. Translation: CASSLGQNTGELFF.

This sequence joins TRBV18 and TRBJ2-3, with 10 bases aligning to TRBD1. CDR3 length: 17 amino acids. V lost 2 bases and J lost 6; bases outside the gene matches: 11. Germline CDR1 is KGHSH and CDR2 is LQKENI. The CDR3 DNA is TGTGCCAGCTCACCAGAAGTTCCGACAGGGGGCGGGGATACGCAGTATTTT. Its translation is CASSPEVPTGGGDTQYF.

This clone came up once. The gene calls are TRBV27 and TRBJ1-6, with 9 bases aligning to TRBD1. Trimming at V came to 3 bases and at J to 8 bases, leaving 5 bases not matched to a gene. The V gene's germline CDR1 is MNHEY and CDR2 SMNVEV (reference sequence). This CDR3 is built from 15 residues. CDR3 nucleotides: TGTGCCAGCAGTTTTGGACAGGGGTTTGATTCACCCCTCCACTTT. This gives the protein CASSFGQGFDSPLHF.

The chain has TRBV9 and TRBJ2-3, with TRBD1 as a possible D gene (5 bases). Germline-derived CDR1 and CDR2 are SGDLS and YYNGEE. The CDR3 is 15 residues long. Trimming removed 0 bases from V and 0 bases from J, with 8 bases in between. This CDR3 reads CASSVGQGSTDTQYF. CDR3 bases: TGTGCCAGCAGCGTAGGGCAGGGTAGCACAGATACGCAGTATTTT.

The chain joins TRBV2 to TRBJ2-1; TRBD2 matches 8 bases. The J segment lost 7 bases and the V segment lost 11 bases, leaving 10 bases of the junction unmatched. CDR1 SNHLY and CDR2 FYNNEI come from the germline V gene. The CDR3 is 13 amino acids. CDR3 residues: CAGRASGPNEQFF. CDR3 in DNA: TGTGCCGGGAGAGCTAGCGGGCCGAATGAGCAGTTCTTC.

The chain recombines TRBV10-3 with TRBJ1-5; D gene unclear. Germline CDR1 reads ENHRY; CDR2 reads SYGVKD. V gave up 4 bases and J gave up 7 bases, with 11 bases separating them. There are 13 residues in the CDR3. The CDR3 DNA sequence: TGTGCCATCAGTGGGGTCCCGGGGCAGCCCCAGCATTTT. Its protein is CAISGVPGQPQHF.

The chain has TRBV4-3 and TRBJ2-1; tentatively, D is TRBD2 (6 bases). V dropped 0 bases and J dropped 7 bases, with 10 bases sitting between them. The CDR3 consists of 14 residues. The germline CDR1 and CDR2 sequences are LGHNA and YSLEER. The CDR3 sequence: CASSQDRRGNEQFF. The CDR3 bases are TGCGCCAGCAGCCAAGATCGGAGGGGAAATGAGCAGTTCTTC.

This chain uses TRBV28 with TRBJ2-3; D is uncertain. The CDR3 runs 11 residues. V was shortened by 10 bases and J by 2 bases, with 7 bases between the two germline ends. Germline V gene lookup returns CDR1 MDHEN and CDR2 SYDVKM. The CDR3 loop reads CAISLTDTQYF. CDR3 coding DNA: TGTGCCATCTCCCTCACAGATACGCAGTATTTT.

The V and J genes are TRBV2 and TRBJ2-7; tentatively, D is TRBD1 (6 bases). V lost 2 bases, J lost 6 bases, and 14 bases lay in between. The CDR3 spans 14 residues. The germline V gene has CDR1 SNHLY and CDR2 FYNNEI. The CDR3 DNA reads TGTGCCAGCAGTGAAAGAACAGGGATGTCCGAGCAGTACTTC. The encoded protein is CASSERTGMSEQYF.

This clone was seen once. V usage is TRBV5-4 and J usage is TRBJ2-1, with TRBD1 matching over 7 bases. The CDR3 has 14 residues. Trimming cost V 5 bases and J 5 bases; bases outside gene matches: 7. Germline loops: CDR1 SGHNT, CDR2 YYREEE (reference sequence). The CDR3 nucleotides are TGTGCCAGCAGGTCCCGGGACAGAAACAATGAGCAGTTCTTC. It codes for CASRSRDRNNEQFF.